This paragraph reports one TCR beta chain. Its antigen is as yet unknown. In the same sample, other DNA sequences code for this CDR3. If patients had autoimmune disease history or systemic immunosuppression, they were excluded. The repertoire was sequenced with immunoSEQ multiplex PCR; TCRdb's copy has only in-frame clones and lacks some. The table lists 30,000 to 35,000 clones, about 76% of them singletons. The data were obtained in a study of OX40 agonist ivuxolimab in advanced cancers. Study outcomes and limitations: Expanded clones were, on average, more numerous among CD8+ T cells than CD4+.

The ends were cut back, 4 bases at V and 0 bases at J, with 6 bases in the middle. Germline V gene lookup returns CDR1 MNHNS and CDR2 SASEGT. CDR3 length: 13 residues. Source: CD4+ or CD8+ T cells sorted from blood, taken in a trial of the OX40 agonist ivuxolimab. This clonotype was sampled from an adult with an advanced solid tumor such as melanoma, head and neck, liver or kidney cancer. V and J are TRBV6-1 and TRBJ1-1; D gene uncertain. The CDR3 sequence: CASSGTVNTEAFF. The CDR3 bases are TGTGCCAGCAGTGGGACGGTGAACACTGAAGCTTTCTTT.